The 6 T cell receptor beta chains below were found in one sample sequenced in a study of T cell responses to AZD1222 COVID-19 vaccine. Sequencing used immunoSEQ multiplex PCR; TCRdb keeps in-frame clones, though not all of them. The sample lists under 200,000 clones, approximately 91% occurring once. Specimen: peripheral blood, collected on day 0 of AZD1222 vaccination. These receptors all come from an adult in good health.

The genes are TRBV10-3 and TRBJ2-2, with 13 bases lining up with TRBD2. Losses at the gene ends were 6 bases for V and 3 bases for J; bases not matched to a gene: 4. Germline-derived CDR1 and CDR2 are ENHRY and SYGVKD. This CDR3 spans 16 amino acids. The CDR3 DNA sequence: TGTGCCATCAGCGCAACTAGCGGGGGGGACACCGGGGAGCTGTTTTTT. Translating gives CAISATSGGDTGELFF.

J is TRBJ2-5 and V is TRBV7-3, with D maybe TRBD1 (6 bases). V gave up 3 bases and J gave up 5 bases, with 10 bases separating them. This CDR3 comprises 13 residues. Germline V gene lookup returns CDR1 SGHTA and CDR2 FQGTGA. The CDR3 spells CASSFQGPETQYF. The CDR3 nucleotides are TGTGCCAGCAGCTTCCAGGGGCCGGAGACCCAGTACTTC.

The chain links TRBV19 to TRBJ1-1; D may be TRBD1 (6 bases). Between the trimmed V and J ends, which lost 8 bases and 6 bases, there was a span of 25 bases. CDR1 and CDR2 from the germline V gene are LNHDA and SQIVND (reference sequence). The CDR3 is 16 amino acids. CDR3 region: CASQSGADRLWSEAFF. Written as DNA, the CDR3 is TGTGCCAGTCAATCAGGGGCGGACCGGCTATGGTCTGAAGCTTTCTTT.

V usage is TRBV27 and J usage is TRBJ2-7, with 8 bases fitting TRBD2. Trimming removed 1 base from V and 2 bases from J; junction bases left unmatched: 7. This CDR3 has 16 amino acids. Germline V lookup: CDR1 MNHEY, CDR2 SMNVEV (reference sequence). CDR3 region: CASSLWVAAGAYEQYF. The CDR3, as DNA: TGTGCCAGCAGTTTATGGGTTGCAGCGGGGGCCTACGAGCAGTACTTC.

The chain couples TRBV7-9 to TRBJ2-2, with TRBD1 matching 8 bases. There are 14 residues in the CDR3. Germline V gene lookup returns CDR1 SEHNR and CDR2 FQNEAQ (reference sequence). V shed 2 bases and J 4 bases; nucleotides not matched to a gene: 0. The CDR3 is CASSLTGGTGELFF. The DNA of the CDR3 is TGTGCCAGCAGCTTAACAGGGGGCACCGGGGAGCTGTTTTTT.

Notes on this clone: The same CDR3 also results from other DNA sequences found in this sample. The CDR3 here is CASSPGTGPYEQYF. DNA of the CDR3: TGTGCCAGCAGCCCCGGGACAGGCCCCTACGAGCAGTACTTC. The chain couples TRBV3-1 (or the pseudogene TRBV3-2) to TRBJ2-7, with 8 nucleotides matching TRBD1. The J segment lost 2 bases and the V segment lost 4 bases, leaving 4 bases of the junction unmatched. This CDR3 has 14 amino acids. Per the germline V gene, CDR1 is LGHDT and CDR2 is YNNKEL (reference sequence).